These T cell receptor beta chains were read from a single sample in a study of graft-versus-host responses after intestinal transplantation. Antigens for these TCRs are unknown. The assay was immunoSEQ multiplex PCR, and TCRdb's table has in-frame clones only and misses some. This sample has tens of thousands of clones, with around 90% found just once. Sequenced material: unstimulated CD8+ T cells sorted from spleen or lymph node cells, taken before transplant. These receptors all stem from a human donor who was the organ donor for an intestinal transplant. The conserved cysteine and the conserved F or W are not part of the CDR3 here. Size is omitted from some rows. Given values are once, few, many or a class for expanded clones.

>TRBV7-8|.
ASSSGGGTGNEKLF
>TRBV7-8|.
ASSFHSGELF
>TRBV15|.
ATSVSSSSGNTIY
>TRBV5-6|.
ASSPDRGYDTEAF
>TRBV30|.
AWSPAGTEAF
>TRBV11-1|.
ASHGQGATEAF
>TRBV5-1|.
ASTPMLLGSGGTGELF
>TRBV7-2|.
ASNEPPDYGYT
>TRBV10-3|few
AGQGGLDTEAF
>TRBV6-6|.
ASMDPGGPTYNEQF
>TRBV2|.
ARKRGGVNEQF